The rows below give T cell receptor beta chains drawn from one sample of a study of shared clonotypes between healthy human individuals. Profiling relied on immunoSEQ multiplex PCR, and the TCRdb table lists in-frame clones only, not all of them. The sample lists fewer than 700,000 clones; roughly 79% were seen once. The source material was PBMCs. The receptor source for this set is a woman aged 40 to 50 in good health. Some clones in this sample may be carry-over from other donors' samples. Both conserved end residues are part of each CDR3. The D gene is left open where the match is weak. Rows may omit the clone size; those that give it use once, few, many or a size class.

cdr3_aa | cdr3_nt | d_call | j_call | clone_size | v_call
CASSLDRARMTAEAFF | TGTGCCAGCAGCCTCGACAGGGCCCGCATGACCGCTGAAGCTTTCTTT | TRBD1 | TRBJ1-1 | . | TRBV7-9
CSCDWEDTEAFF | TGCAGCTGCGATTGGGAGGACACTGAAGCTTTCTTT | . | TRBJ1-1 | few | TRBV29-1
CASSTHPGLAGIDTGELFF | TGTGCCAGTAGTACACATCCGGGACTAGCGGGAATTGACACCGGGGAGCTGTTTTTT | TRBD2 | TRBJ2-2 | . | TRBV19
CAISGRGTGGSEQFF | TGTGCCATCAGTGGTAGAGGGACAGGGGGCAGTGAGCAGTTCTTC | TRBD1 | TRBJ2-1 | . | TRBV10-3
CASSIRDRREQFF | TGTGCCAGCAGCATTCGTGACAGGCGTGAGCAGTTCTTC | . | TRBJ2-1 | . | TRBV11-2
CASSPTSAEQYF | TGTGCCAGCAGCCCAACTAGCGCCGAGCAGTACTTC | TRBD2 | TRBJ2-7 | . | TRBV14
CASSVAAGYEQYF | TGTGCCAGTAGTGTCGCAGCAGGGTACGAGCAGTACTTC | . | TRBJ2-7 | . | TRBV19
CASSRGEKLFF | TGTGCCAGCAGTAGGGGGGAAAAACTGTTTTTT | . | TRBJ1-4 | . | TRBV6-5
CASSQTAYNQPQHF | TGTGCCAGTAGTCAGACAGCCTACAATCAGCCCCAGCATTTT | . | TRBJ1-5 | . | TRBV19
CASSDPNRADEKLFF | TGTGCCAGTAGTGATCCGAACCGAGCCGATGAAAAACTGTTTTTT | . | TRBJ1-4 | . | TRBV19
CSGAIPGQGNEQYF | TGCAGCGGGGCCATTCCGGGACAGGGTAACGAGCAGTACTTC | TRBD1 | TRBJ2-7 | . | TRBV29-1
CASSGGGQPQHF | TGTGCCAGCAGCGGGGGGGGGCAGCCCCAGCATTTT | . | TRBJ1-5 | . | TRBV7-9
CASSDPQGGRYTIYF | TGTGCCAGCAGTGACCCACAGGGAGGGAGATACACCATATATTTT | . | TRBJ1-3 | few | TRBV6-1
CASSSTWDSGNTIYF | TGTGCCAGCAGCTCAACATGGGATTCTGGAAACACCATATATTTT | . | TRBJ1-3 | . | TRBV11-2
CASSPYPAGTGNTIYF | TGTGCCAGCTCACCCTACCCGGCAGGGACGGGAAACACCATATATTTT | . | TRBJ1-3 | once | TRBV18
CASSLAWDRAVGGYTF | TGTGCCAGCAGCTTAGCCTGGGACAGGGCAGTCGGTGGCTACACCTTC | TRBD1 | TRBJ1-2 | once | TRBV7-2